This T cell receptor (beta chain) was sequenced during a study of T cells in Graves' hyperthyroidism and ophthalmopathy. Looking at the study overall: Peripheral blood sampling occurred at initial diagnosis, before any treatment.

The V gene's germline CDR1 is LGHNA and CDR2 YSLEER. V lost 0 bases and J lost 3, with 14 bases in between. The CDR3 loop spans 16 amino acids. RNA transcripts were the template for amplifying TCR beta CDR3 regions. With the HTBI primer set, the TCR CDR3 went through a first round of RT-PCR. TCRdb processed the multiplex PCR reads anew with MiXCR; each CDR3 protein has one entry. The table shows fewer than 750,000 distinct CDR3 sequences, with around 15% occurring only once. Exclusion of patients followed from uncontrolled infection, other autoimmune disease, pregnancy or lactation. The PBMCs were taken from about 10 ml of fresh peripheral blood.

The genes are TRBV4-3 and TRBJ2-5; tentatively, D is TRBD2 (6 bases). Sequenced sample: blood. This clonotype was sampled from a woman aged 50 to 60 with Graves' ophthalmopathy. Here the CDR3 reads CASSQDFSGAKETQYF. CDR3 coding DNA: TGCGCCAGCAGCCAAGACTTTTCGGGAGCCAAAGAGACCCAGTACTTC.